The 16 T cell receptor beta chains reported below all come from one sample, sequenced in a study of T cell repertoires in cytomegalovirus infection. TCRdb recomputed calls from the reads with MiXCR, one row per CDR3 protein. The sample lists 650,000 to 850,000 distinct CDR3 sequences; almost 30% were seen once. Their antigens are not known. The source was cultured CD8+ T cells from PBMCs, collected from culture after CMV antigen stimulation. These receptors were collected from a human donor in good health (CMV status not recorded). Some clones in this sample may be carry-over from other donors' samples.

This clonotype was counted ten times or more. The CDR3 region is CASNGGENTEAFF. The CDR3 DNA follows: TGTGCCAGCAATGGGGGGGAGAACACTGAAGCTTTCTTT. The rearrangement links TRBV6-1 to TRBJ1-1, with D possibly TRBD1 on 5 matching bases. This CDR3 has 13 residues. With 7 bases removed from V and 1 base from J, the gap between germline ends came to 10 bases. Germline CDR1 and CDR2: MNHNS and SASEGT.

The J gene is TRBJ2-7, the V gene TRBV12-3 or TRBV12-4; D is ambiguous. The CDR3 is 13 residues long. Trimming left V 1 base short and J 5 bases short, with 9 bases between. CDR3 nucleotides: TGTGCCAGCAGTTTAGGTCTGGGTGACGAGCAGTACGTC. It codes for CASSLGLGDEQYV.

This clonotype was counted many times. V and J are TRBV7-6 and TRBJ2-3; 10 bases align to TRBD2. CDR3 length: 19 residues. The germline gives CDR1 SGHVS, CDR2 FNYEAQ. V shed 4 bases, J shed 2 bases, and the junction held 15 bases outside the gene matches. The DNA of the CDR3 is TGTGCCAGCAGCTCTTGGAGTGCTAGCGGGGGCCTTTTCACAGATACGCAGTATTTT. This gives the protein CASSSWSASGGLFTDTQYF.

A few counts support this clonotype. The chain employs TRBV7-9 and TRBJ1-2; D possibly corresponds to TRBD1 (6 bases). Germline V lookup: CDR1 SEHNR, CDR2 FQNEAQ (reference sequence). V was trimmed by 3 bases and J by 3 bases, leaving 23 bases between them. This CDR3 is 18 amino acids long. The CDR3 spells CASSFISGQISADYGYTF. DNA of the CDR3: TGTGCCAGCAGCTTCATCTCGGGACAAATATCTGCGGACTATGGCTACACCTTC. The variable domain in full, completed from reference TRBV7-9 and TRBJ1-2, reads DTGVSQNPRHKITKRGQNVTFRCDPISEHNRLYWYRQTLGQGPEFLTYFQNEAQLEKSRLLSDRFSAERPKGSFSTLEIQRTEQGDSAMYLCASSFISGQISADYGYTFGSGTRLTVV.

The rearrangement uses TRBV5-1 and TRBJ2-4; D tentatively reads TRBD1 or TRBD2 (5 bases each). The CDR3 length is 17 residues. In germline, CDR1 is SGHRS, CDR2 YFSETQ. With 0 bases removed from V and 0 bases from J, the gap between germline ends came to 13 bases. CDR3 coding DNA: TGCGCCAGCAGCTTGGCCGATGGGGGAAAAGCCAAAAACATTCAGTACTTC. It translates to CASSLADGGKAKNIQYF.

The V call is TRBV11-2, the J call TRBJ1-2; D not certain. Germline V CDR1 and CDR2: SGHAT, FQNNGV. CDR3 length: 12 amino acids. The V end lost 2 bases, the J end lost 6 bases, and 7 bases lay between the germline ends. CDR3 bases: TGTGCCAGCAGCTTACCCGGGAATGGCTACACCTTC. Amino acid sequence: CASSLPGNGYTF.

This clonotype came up many times. The chain has TRBV7-8 and TRBJ2-3, with 7 nucleotides matching TRBD1. The junction had 6 bases not matched to a gene; V was cut back by 5 bases and J by 1 base. This CDR3 region has 15 residues. Germline-derived CDR1 and CDR2 are SGHVS and FQNEAQ. The CDR3 nucleotides read TGTGCCAGCAGCATCCTAGACAGGGGCACAGATACGCAGTATTTT. It translates to CASSILDRGTDTQYF. The variable domain in full, completed from reference TRBV7-8 and TRBJ2-3, reads GAGVSQSPRYKVAKRGQDVALRCDPISGHVSLFWYQQALGQGPEFLTYFQNEAQLDKSGLPSDRFFAERPEGSVSTLKIQRTQQEDSAVYLCASSILDRGTDTQYFGPGTRLTVL.

This clonotype was found a few times. V and J are TRBV15 and TRBJ1-2, with a weak D call TRBD1 (5 bases). The CDR3 sequence is 13 residues long. Trimming left V 4 bases short and J 4 bases short, with 10 bases between. Looked up from germline, CDR1 is LNHNV and CDR2 is YYDKDF (reference sequence). The CDR3 nucleotides read TGTGCCACCAGCACCGACAGACGCTATGGCTACACCTTC. Its translation: CATSTDRRYGYTF.

This chain connects TRBV27 to TRBJ2-6; no firm D call. This CDR3 is 17 amino acids long. The V end was cut by 4 bases, the J end by 2 bases, with 15 bases between. Germline assignment: CDR1 MNHEY and CDR2 SMNVEV (reference sequence). CDR3 amino acids: CASSSVVRETGANVLTF. CDR3 in DNA: TGTGCCAGCAGTTCCGTCGTGCGTGAAACTGGGGCCAACGTCCTGACTTTC.

This clonotype was recorded many times. The chain employs TRBV6-1 and TRBJ1-2, with D possibly matching TRBD1 (5 bases). The V end lost 1 base, the J end lost 7 bases, and 16 bases lay between the germline ends. This CDR3 has 15 amino acids. The germline V gene encodes CDR1 MNHNS and CDR2 SASEGT. Here the CDR3 reads CASSEGDVVDGGYTF. Here the CDR3 DNA reads TGTGCCAGCAGTGAAGGGGACGTAGTTGATGGTGGCTACACCTTC.

This rearrangement joins TRBV5-6 to TRBJ2-7; D might be TRBD2 (5 bases). V shed 0 bases and J shed 3 bases, with 10 bases lying between them. The CDR3 runs 14 residues. Germline V gene lookup returns CDR1 SGHDT and CDR2 YYEEEE. In DNA, the CDR3 is TGTGCCAGCAGCTTGGGGTCAGGACTCTACGAGCAGTACGTC. This encodes CASSLGSGLYEQYV.

This clonotype was observed at least ten times. The chain employs TRBV7-9 and TRBJ2-6; no firm D call. Looked up from germline, CDR1 is SEHNR and CDR2 is FQNEAQ (reference sequence). CDR3 length equals 14 residues. Between the trimmed V and J ends, which lost 10 bases and 9 bases, there was a span of 19 bases. For the CDR3, the DNA is TGTGCCACCCCGGTTTGGCCCAACCGCAACGTCCTGACTTTC. This sequence encodes CATPVWPNRNVLTF.

J is TRBJ1-6 and V is TRBV6-1; 8 bases fit TRBD1. Unmatched junction bases numbered 5, after V lost 3 bases and J lost 7 bases. The CDR3 has 15 residues. The germline V gene encodes CDR1 MNHNS and CDR2 SASEGT. CDR3 sequence reads: CASSELQGGNSPLHF. CDR3 nucleotide sequence: TGTGCCAGCAGTGAGTTACAGGGGGGCAATTCACCCCTCCACTTT.

Concerning this clonotype itself: Being one base from a much bigger clone, this may be a read error. J is TRBJ2-2 and V is TRBV7-2; a weak D match, TRBD2 (5 bases). Germline-derived CDR1 and CDR2 are SGHTA and FQGNSA. The CDR3 is 14 residues long. DNA for the CDR3: TGTGCCAGCAGCTTAGCCACCCACACCGGGGTGCTGTTTTTT. This translates into CASSLATHTGVLFF.

The V and J genes are TRBV9 and TRBJ2-3; 7 positions match TRBD2. V gave up 0 bases and J gave up 1 base; unmatched junction bases: 8. The CDR3 spans 17 residues. The germline V gene has CDR1 SGDLS and CDR2 YYNGEE. CDR3: CASSVGAAGEGTDTQYF. CDR3 sequence (DNA): TGTGCCAGCAGCGTAGGCGCGGCGGGGGAGGGCACAGATACGCAGTATTTT.

The DNA of the CDR3 is TGTGCCAGCAGTTTATACCCAAATAACAACAATGAGCAGTTCTTC. This encodes CASSLYPNNNNEQFF. V is TRBV27 and J is TRBJ2-1, with D uncertain. Deletions cut 1 base from V and 5 bases from J, with 12 bases between. The CDR3 has 15 amino acids. Germline assignment: CDR1 MNHEY and CDR2 SMNVEV (reference sequence).